Presented here are 18 T cell receptor beta chains from one specimen sequenced in a study of blood T cell repertoires in COVID-19. Profiled with immunoSEQ multiplex PCR; TCRdb holds only in-frame clones, not every one. The sample has 150,000 to 200,000 clones, around 85% seen once. The specimen was peripheral blood. The receptors originated from a woman in her sixties with COVID-19, enrolled during active disease.

J is TRBJ1-4 and V is TRBV5-5; 8 positions agree with TRBD1. This CDR3 has 16 amino acids. The J segment lost 5 bases and the V segment lost 4 bases, leaving 10 bases of the junction unmatched. Germline lookup yields CDR1 SGHKS and CDR2 YYEKEE (reference sequence). CDR3 residues: CASSQGQGLINEKLFF. The CDR3 DNA sequence: TGTGCCAGCAGCCAAGGACAGGGCCTTATAAATGAAAAACTGTTTTTT.

There are a few counts of this clone. The chain recombines TRBV7-2 with TRBJ2-7; tentative D call: TRBD1 (6 bases). This CDR3 contains 13 residues. V lost 4 bases, J lost 4 bases, and 11 bases lay in between. Germline V CDR1 and CDR2: SGHTA, FQGNSA. The CDR3 coding sequence is TGTGCCAGCAGCTCACACAGGGAATACGAGCAGTACTTC. This gives the protein CASSSHREYEQYF. The full variable domain, with the rest looked up from reference TRBV7-2 and TRBJ2-7, is GAGVSQSPSNKVTEKGKDVELRCDPISGHTALYWYRQSLGQGLEFLIYFQGNSAPDKSGLPSDRFSAERTGGSVSTLTIQRTQQEDSAVYLCASSSHREYEQYFGPGTRLTVT.

The V gene is TRBV7-2, the J gene TRBJ1-4; a possible D gene is TRBD1 (6 bases). From germline, CDR1 is SGHTA and CDR2 FQGNSA. The CDR3 consists of 16 residues. V was cut by 5 bases and J by 8 bases, with 21 bases left in between. The CDR3 reads CASSRDRIPPAEKLFF. The DNA of the CDR3 is TGTGCCAGCAGCAGAGACAGGATCCCACCCGCCGAAAAACTGTTTTTT.

The chain uses TRBV9 and TRBJ2-2; D is ambiguous. The germline CDR1 and CDR2 sequences are SGDLS and YYNGEE. V lost 2 bases to trimming and J lost 4 bases, with 6 bases between them. This CDR3 is 13 amino acids long. In DNA form, the CDR3 reads TGTGCCAGCAGCGTGCTCAGCACCGGGGAGCTGTTTTTT. Protein: CASSVLSTGELFF. Together with reference TRBV9 and TRBJ2-2, the CDR3 gives the full variable domain: DSGVTQTPKHLITATGQRVTLRCSPRSGDLSVYWYQQSLDQGLQFLIQYYNGEERAKGNILERFSAQQFPDLHSELNLSSLELGDSALYFCASSVLSTGELFFGEGSRLTVL.

V gene TRBV6-5 combines with J gene TRBJ2-2; D might be TRBD2 (6 bases). V was shortened by 7 bases and J by 4 bases, with 13 bases between the two germline ends. Looked up from germline, CDR1 is MNHEY and CDR2 is SVGAGI. This CDR3 has 14 residues. The CDR3 is CASINPGGTGELFF. The CDR3 DNA follows: TGTGCCAGCATCAATCCCGGGGGCACCGGGGAGCTGTTTTTT.

The chain is built from TRBV6-6 and TRBJ1-2; TRBD1 aligns across 9 bases. V was pared by 5 bases and J by 7 bases, with 8 bases of the junction left unmatched. The CDR3 runs to 14 residues. The germline gives CDR1 MNHNY, CDR2 SVGAGI (reference sequence). The CDR3, as DNA: TGTGCCAGCAGTCAGGGACAGGGCGGATCTGGCTACACCTTC. Protein product: CASSQGQGGSGYTF.

The chain uses TRBV20-1 and TRBJ2-5; no clear D gene. Trimming took off 5 bases at V and 5 bases at J, with 9 bases between the two ends. From germline, CDR1 is DFQATT and CDR2 SNEGSKA (reference sequence). This CDR3 is built from 11 residues. The CDR3, as DNA: TGCAGTGCTCGACTTTGGGAGACCCAGTACTTC. Protein sequence: CSARLWETQYF.

V is TRBV28 and J is TRBJ1-2; D unclear. V gave up 6 bases and J gave up 3 bases, with 14 bases separating them. Germline loops: CDR1 MDHEN, CDR2 SYDVKM. The CDR3 is made up of 14 amino acids. CDR3 region: CASRGGGPYYGYTF. The CDR3, as DNA: TGTGCCAGCAGAGGTGGAGGGCCCTACTATGGCTACACCTTC.

This clone was seen only once. This chain's CDR3 is CASSDVAGRREASEQYF. CDR3 bases: TGTGCCAGCAGTGACGTAGCCGGCCGCAGGGAAGCGAGCGAGCAGTACTTC. V is TRBV25-1 and J is TRBJ2-7; the D gene is possibly TRBD1 (5 bases). The CDR3 loop spans 17 amino acids. Trimming left V 3 bases short and J 6 bases short, with 24 bases between. From germline, CDR1 is MGHDK and CDR2 SYGVNS.

The chain carries TRBV28 and TRBJ2-3; 9 positions agree with TRBD2. The J segment lost 5 bases and the V segment lost 6 bases, leaving 6 bases of the junction unmatched. CDR3 length: 14 residues. Germline V lookup: CDR1 MDHEN, CDR2 SYDVKM. CDR3 protein: CASSRVAGVDTQYF. The CDR3, as DNA: TGTGCCAGCAGCCGAGTAGCGGGGGTAGATACGCAGTATTTT.

DNA of the CDR3: TGTGCCAGCAGCTTGAGCTCTGGGGCCAACGTCCTGACTTTC. Translation: CASSLSSGANVLTF. V and J are TRBV11-2 and TRBJ2-6, with no clear D. The V gene's germline CDR1 is SGHAT and CDR2 FQNNGV. This CDR3 spans 14 amino acids. V shed 3 bases and J shed 0 bases, with 3 bases lying between them.

This clone was observed once. V usage is TRBV10-3 and J usage is TRBJ2-3; D not resolved. The CDR3 extends over 12 amino acids. V lost 4 bases and J lost 3, with 5 bases in between. Germline CDR1 ENHRY, CDR2 SYGVKD. The CDR3 DNA sequence: TGTGCCATCAGTGTCGGGACAGATACGCAGTATTTT. The encoded protein is CAISVGTDTQYF.

The CDR3 DNA reads TGTGCCAGCAGCTTAACTCGCCTAGCGGTGAATGAGCAGTTCTTC. This gives the protein CASSLTRLAVNEQFF. The chain is built from TRBV7-3 and TRBJ2-1; 7 bases map to TRBD2. The germline V gene has CDR1 SGHTA and CDR2 FQGTGA. CDR3 length equals 15 residues. Trimming removed 0 bases from V and 7 bases from J; junction bases left unmatched: 6.

As concerns this clone: This may be a read error: a much more frequent sequence differs by one nucleotide. The chain employs TRBV3-1 (or the pseudogene TRBV3-2) and TRBJ1-2, with D unresolved. The CDR3 spans 12 residues. The germline CDR1 and CDR2 sequences are LGHDT and YNNKEL (reference sequence). V was trimmed by 4 bases and J by 0 bases, leaving 3 bases between them. The CDR3 DNA reads as TGTGCCAGCAGCCGTACTAACTATGGCTACACCTTC. It is translated as CASSRTNYGYTF.

Comments on this clone: This sample also contains other DNA sequences that code for the same CDR3. The chain carries TRBV5-6 and TRBJ1-5; D perhaps matches TRBD1 (5 bases). The V end lost 0 bases, the J end lost 1 base, and 8 bases lay between the germline ends. Germline CDR1 reads SGHDT; CDR2 reads YYEEEE. The CDR3 has 15 residues. The chain's CDR3 is CASSLAGGSNQPQHF. For the CDR3, the DNA is TGTGCCAGCAGCTTGGCCGGGGGAAGCAATCAGCCCCAGCATTTT.

V is TRBV5-6 and J is TRBJ1-2, with 7 nucleotides matching TRBD1. There are 14 residues in the CDR3. Looked up from germline, CDR1 is SGHDT and CDR2 is YYEEEE. Germline trimming cut 4 bases from V and 3 bases from J; bases unmatched to any gene: 6. CDR3 coding DNA: TGTGCCAGCAGCCAGGACCAGGGGGACTATGGCTACACCTTC. It specifies CASSQDQGDYGYTF. Combining the CDR3 with reference TRBV5-6 and TRBJ1-2 gives the whole variable domain DAGVTQSPTHLIKTRGQQVTLRCSPKSGHDTVSWYQQALGQGPQFIFQYYEEEERQRGNFPDRFSGHQFPNYSSELNVNALLLGDSALYLCASSQDQGDYGYTFGSGTRLTVV.

In this sample, this clone turned up a few times. The CDR3 reads CASGLAGTYNEQFF. The DNA of the CDR3 is TGCGCCAGCGGACTAGCGGGGACCTACAATGAGCAGTTCTTC. The chain links TRBV5-1 to TRBJ2-1; 12 bases line up with TRBD2. Looked up from germline, CDR1 is SGHRS and CDR2 is YFSETQ. The CDR3 covers 14 residues. V was pared by 7 bases and J by 2 bases, with 1 base of the junction left unmatched.

V and J are TRBV19 and TRBJ1-5, with D tentatively TRBD1 (5 bases). Germline CDR1 is LNHDA and CDR2 is SQIVND (reference sequence). V shed 3 bases and J shed 0 bases, with 9 bases lying between them. The CDR3 covers 15 residues. The CDR3: CASSMTDNSNQPQHF. Written as DNA, the CDR3 is TGTGCCAGTAGTATGACAGACAATAGCAATCAGCCCCAGCATTTT.